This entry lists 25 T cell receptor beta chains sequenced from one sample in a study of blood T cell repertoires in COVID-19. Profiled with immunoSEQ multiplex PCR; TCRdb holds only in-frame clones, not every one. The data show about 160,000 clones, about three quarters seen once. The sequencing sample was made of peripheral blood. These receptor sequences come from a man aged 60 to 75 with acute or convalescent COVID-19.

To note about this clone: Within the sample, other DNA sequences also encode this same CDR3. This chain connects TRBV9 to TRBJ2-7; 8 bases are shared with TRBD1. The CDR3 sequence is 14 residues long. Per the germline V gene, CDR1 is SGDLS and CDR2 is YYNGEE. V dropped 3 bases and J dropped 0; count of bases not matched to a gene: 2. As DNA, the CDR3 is TGTGCCAGCAGCGGGACAGGGAGCTCCTACGAGCAGTACTTC. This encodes CASSGTGSSYEQYF.

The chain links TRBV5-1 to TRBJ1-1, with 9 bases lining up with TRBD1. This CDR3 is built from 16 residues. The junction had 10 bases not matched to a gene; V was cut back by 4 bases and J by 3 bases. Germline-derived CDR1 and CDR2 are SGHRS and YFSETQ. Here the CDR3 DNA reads TGCGCCAGCAGCCGCCAACAGGGGGCCGAAGACACTGAAGCTTTCTTT. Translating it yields CASSRQQGAEDTEAFF.

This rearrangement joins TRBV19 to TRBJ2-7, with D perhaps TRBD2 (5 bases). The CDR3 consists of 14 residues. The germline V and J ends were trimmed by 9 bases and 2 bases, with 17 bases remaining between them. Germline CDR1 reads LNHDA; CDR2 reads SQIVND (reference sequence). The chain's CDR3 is CASAATGETYEQYF. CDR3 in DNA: TGTGCCAGCGCCGCGACCGGGGAGACCTACGAGCAGTACTTC.

CDR3 sequence: CASSPGTPPYEQYF. The CDR3, as DNA: TGCGCCAGCAGCCCGGGGACACCTCCCTACGAGCAGTACTTC. The genes are TRBV4-3 and TRBJ2-7; D is possibly TRBD1 (6 bases). This CDR3 has 14 residues. CDR1 and CDR2 from the germline V gene are LGHNA and YSLEER. Trimming removed 4 bases at V and 2 bases at J, with 12 bases between.

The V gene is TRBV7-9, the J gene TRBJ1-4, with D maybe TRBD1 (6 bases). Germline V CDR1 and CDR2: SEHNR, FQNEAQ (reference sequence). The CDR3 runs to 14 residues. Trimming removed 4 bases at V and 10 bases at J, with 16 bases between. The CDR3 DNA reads TGTGCCAGCAGCTCGGACAGTCGGGAGGGAAAACTGTTTTTT. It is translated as CASSSDSREGKLFF.

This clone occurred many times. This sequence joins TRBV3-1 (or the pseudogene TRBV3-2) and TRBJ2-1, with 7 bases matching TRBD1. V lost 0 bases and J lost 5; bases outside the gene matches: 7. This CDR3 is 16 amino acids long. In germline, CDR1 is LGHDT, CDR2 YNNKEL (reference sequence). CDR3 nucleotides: TGTGCCAGCAGCCAAGAGTACGGGACAGTTCACAATGAGCAGTTCTTC. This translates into CASSQEYGTVHNEQFF.

The CDR3 loop is CASSYSAEIQGYNEQFF. The CDR3 region has the DNA TGTGCCAGCAGTTACTCGGCCGAAATACAGGGATACAATGAGCAGTTCTTC. The chain recombines TRBV6-2 or TRBV6-3 with TRBJ2-1; D perhaps matches TRBD1 (6 bases). The germline gives CDR1 MNHEY, CDR2 SVGEGT. V was trimmed by 0 bases and J by 4 bases, leaving 16 bases between them. The CDR3 is 17 residues long.

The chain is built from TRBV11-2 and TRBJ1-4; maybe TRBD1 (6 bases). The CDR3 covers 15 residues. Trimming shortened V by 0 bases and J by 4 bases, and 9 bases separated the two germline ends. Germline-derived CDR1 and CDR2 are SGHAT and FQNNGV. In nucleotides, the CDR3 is TGTGCCAGCAGCTTAGAGGACAGCCTTAATGAAAAACTGTTTTTT. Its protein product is CASSLEDSLNEKLFF. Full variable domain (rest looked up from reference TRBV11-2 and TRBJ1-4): EAGVAQSPRYKIIEKRQSVAFWCNPISGHATLYWYQQILGQGPKLLIQFQNNGVVDDSQLPKDRFSAERLKGVDSTLKIQPAKLEDSAVYLCASSLEDSLNEKLFFGSGTQLSVL.

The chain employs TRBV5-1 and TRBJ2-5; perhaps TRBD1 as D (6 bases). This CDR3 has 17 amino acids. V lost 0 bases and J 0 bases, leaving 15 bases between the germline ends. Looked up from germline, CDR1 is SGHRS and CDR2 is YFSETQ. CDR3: CASSLDGGAFYQETQYF. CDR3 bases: TGCGCCAGCAGCTTGGATGGGGGCGCCTTTTACCAAGAGACCCAGTACTTC.

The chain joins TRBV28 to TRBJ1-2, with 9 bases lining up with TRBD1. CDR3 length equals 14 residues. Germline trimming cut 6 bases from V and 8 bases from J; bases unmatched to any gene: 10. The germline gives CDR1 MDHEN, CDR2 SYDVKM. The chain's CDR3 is CASSRDRAGEGYTF. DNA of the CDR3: TGTGCCAGCAGCCGGGACAGGGCTGGAGAGGGCTACACCTTC.

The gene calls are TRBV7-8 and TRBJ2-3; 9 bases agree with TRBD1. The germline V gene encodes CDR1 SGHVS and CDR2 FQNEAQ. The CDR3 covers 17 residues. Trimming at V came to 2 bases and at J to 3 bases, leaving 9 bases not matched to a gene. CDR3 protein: CASSLKTGGTRTDTQYF. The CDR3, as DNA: TGTGCCAGCAGCTTAAAGACAGGGGGTACGAGAACAGATACGCAGTATTTT.

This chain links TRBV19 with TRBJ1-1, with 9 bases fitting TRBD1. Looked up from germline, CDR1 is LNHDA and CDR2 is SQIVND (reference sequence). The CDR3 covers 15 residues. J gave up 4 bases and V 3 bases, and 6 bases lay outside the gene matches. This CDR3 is CASSIRQGVITEAFF. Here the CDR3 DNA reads TGTGCCAGTAGTATCCGACAGGGGGTTATCACTGAAGCTTTCTTT.

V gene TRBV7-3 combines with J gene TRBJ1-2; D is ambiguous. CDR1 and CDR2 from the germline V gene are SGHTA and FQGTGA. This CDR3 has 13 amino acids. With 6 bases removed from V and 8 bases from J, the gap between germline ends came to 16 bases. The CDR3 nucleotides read TGTGCCAGCAGTAATGGGATGCGGGAGGGCTACACCTTC. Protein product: CASSNGMREGYTF.

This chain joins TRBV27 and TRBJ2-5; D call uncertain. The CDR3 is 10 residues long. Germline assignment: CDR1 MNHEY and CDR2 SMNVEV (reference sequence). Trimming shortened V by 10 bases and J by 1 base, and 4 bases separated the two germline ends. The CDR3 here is CATIQETQYF. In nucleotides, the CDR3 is TGTGCCACCATCCAAGAGACCCAGTACTTC.

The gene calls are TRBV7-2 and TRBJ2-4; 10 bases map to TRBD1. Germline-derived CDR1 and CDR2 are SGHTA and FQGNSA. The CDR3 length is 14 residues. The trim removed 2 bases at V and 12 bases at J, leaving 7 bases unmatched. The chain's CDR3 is CASSLPPGQGNQYF. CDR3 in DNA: TGTGCCAGCAGCTTACCCCCGGGACAGGGGAATCAGTACTTC.

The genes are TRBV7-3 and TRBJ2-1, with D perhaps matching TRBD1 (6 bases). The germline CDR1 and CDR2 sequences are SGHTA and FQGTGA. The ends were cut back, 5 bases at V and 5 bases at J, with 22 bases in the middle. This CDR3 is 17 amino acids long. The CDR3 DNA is TGTGCCAGCAGCCCCACCGGACAGACGCGAGGGAACAATGAGCAGTTCTTC. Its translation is CASSPTGQTRGNNEQFF.

The CDR3 loop reads CASSQIGGAEAFF. The DNA for the CDR3 is TGTGCCAGCAGCCAAATAGGGGGGGCTGAAGCTTTCTTT. The rearrangement joins TRBV14 to TRBJ1-1, with D maybe TRBD1 (6 bases). The CDR3 runs to 13 residues. V dropped 2 bases and J dropped 6 bases, with 10 bases sitting between them. The germline V gene encodes CDR1 SGHDN and CDR2 FVKESK. The variable domain in full, completed from reference TRBV14 and TRBJ1-1, reads EAGVTQFPSHSVIEKGQTVTLRCDPISGHDNLYWYRRVMGKEIKFLLHFVKESKQDESGMPNNRFLAERTGGTYSTLKVQPAELEDSGVYFCASSQIGGAEAFFGQGTRLTVV.

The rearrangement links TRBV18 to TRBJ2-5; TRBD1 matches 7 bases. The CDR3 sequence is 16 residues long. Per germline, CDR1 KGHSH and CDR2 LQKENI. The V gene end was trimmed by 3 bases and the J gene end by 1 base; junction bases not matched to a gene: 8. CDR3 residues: CASSPPGTAAQETQYF. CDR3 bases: TGTGCCAGCTCACCGCCCGGGACAGCCGCCCAAGAGACCCAGTACTTC.

The CDR3, as DNA: TGTGCCAGCAGTGAAATCAGGGGTAACCAAGAGACCCAGTACTTC. It yields the protein CASSEIRGNQETQYF. The rearrangement joins TRBV2 to TRBJ2-5, with D perhaps matching TRBD1 (6 bases). Germline V lookup: CDR1 SNHLY, CDR2 FYNNEI. The CDR3 contains 15 residues. The V end lost 2 bases, the J end lost 0 bases, and 10 bases lay between the germline ends.

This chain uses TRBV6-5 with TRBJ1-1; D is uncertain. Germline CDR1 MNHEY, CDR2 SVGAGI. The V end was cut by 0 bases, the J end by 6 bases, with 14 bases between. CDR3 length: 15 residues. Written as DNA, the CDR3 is TGTGCCAGCAGTTACTCGAGTCTAGCCGTCGCTGAAGCTTTCTTT. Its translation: CASSYSSLAVAEAFF.

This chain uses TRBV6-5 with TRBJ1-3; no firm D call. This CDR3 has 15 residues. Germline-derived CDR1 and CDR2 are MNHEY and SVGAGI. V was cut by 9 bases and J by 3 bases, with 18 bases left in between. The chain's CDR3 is CASGLTGSLGNTIYF. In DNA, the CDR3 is TGTGCCAGTGGTCTGACTGGGTCTCTTGGAAACACCATATATTTT.

Written as DNA, the CDR3 is TGCGCCAGCAGCCAAGATGAAACAGGGATGCAGCCCCAGCATTTT. It is translated as CASSQDETGMQPQHF. This chain uses TRBV4-3 with TRBJ1-5; TRBD1 might be the D (6 bases). The V end lost 0 bases, the J end lost 7 bases, and 13 bases lay between the germline ends. CDR3 length: 15 amino acids. Germline V CDR1 and CDR2: LGHNA, YSLEER.

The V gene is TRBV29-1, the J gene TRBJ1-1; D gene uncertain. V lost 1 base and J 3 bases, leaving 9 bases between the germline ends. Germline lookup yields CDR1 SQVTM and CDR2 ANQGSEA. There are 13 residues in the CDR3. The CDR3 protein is CSVEVNFDTEAFF. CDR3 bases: TGCAGCGTTGAAGTCAATTTTGACACTGAAGCTTTCTTT.

CDR3 sequence: CASSPGRMANEKLFF. CDR3 nucleotide sequence: TGTGCCAGCAGCCCAGGGCGTATGGCTAATGAAAAACTGTTTTTT. The chain is built from TRBV5-4 and TRBJ1-4, with D possibly being TRBD1 (5 bases). The CDR3 consists of 15 residues. V was clipped by 4 bases and J by 3 bases, with 13 bases between them. Germline CDR1 SGHNT, CDR2 YYREEE (reference sequence).

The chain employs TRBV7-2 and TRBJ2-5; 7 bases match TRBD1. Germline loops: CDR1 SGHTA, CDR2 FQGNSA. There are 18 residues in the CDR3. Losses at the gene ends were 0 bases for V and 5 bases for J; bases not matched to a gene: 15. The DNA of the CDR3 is TGTGCCAGCAGCTTAGCGGTTGAGAACAGGGGCGTTGTGGAGACCCAGTACTTC. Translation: CASSLAVENRGVVETQYF.